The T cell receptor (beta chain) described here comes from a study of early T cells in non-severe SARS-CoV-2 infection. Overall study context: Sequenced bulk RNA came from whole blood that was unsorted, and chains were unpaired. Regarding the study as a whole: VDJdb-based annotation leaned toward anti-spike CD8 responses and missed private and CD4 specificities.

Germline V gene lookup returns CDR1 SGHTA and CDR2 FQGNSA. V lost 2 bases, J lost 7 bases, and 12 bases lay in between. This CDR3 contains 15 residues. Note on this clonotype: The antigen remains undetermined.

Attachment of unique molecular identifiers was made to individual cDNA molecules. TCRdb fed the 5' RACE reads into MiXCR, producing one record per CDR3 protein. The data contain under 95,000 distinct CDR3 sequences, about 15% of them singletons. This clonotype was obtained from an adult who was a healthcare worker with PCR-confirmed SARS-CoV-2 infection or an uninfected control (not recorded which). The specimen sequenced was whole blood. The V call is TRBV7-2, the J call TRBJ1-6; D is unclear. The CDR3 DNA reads TGTGCCAGCAGCTTAAGTGTCGTCGGGAATTCACCCCTCCACTTT. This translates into CASSLSVVGNSPLHF. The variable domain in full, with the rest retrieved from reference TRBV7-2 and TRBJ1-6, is GAGVSQSPSNKVTEKGKDVELRCDPISGHTALYWYRQSLGQGLEFLIYFQGNSAPDKSGLPSDRFSAERTGGSVSTLTIQRTQQEDSAVYLCASSLSVVGNSPLHFGNGTRLTVT.